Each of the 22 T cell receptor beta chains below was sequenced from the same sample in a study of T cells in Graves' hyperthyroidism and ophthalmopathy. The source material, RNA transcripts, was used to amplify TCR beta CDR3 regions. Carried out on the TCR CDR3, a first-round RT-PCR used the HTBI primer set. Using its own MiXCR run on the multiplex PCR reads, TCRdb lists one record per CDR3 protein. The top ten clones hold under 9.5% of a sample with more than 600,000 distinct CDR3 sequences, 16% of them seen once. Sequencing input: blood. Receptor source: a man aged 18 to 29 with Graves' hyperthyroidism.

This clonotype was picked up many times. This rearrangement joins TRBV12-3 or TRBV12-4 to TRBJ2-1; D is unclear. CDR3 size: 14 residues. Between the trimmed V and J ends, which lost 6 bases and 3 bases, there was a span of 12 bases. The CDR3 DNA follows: TGTGCCAGCAGCTGGGTTGGGCGCTACAATGAGCAGTTCTTC. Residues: CASSWVGRYNEQFF.

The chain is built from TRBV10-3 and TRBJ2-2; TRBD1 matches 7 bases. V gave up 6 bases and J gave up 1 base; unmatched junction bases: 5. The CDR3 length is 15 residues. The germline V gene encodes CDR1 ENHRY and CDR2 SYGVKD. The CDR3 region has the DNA TGTGCCATCAGCTTAAGACAGGGGAACACCGGGGAGCTGTTTTTT. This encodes CAISLRQGNTGELFF.

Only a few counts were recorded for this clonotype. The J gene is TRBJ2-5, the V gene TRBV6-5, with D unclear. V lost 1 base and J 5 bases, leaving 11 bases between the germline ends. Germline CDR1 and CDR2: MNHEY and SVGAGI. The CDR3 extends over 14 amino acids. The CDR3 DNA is TGTGCCAGCAGTTACTTGGTAGGGCGGGAGACCCAGTACTTC. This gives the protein CASSYLVGRETQYF.

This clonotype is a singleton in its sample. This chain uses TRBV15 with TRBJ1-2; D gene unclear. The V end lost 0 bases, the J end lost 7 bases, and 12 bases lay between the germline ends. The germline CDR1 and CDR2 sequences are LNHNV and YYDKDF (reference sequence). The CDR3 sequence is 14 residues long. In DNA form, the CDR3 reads TGTGCCACCAGCAGAGATAGCGTAACATCTGGCTACACCTTC. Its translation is CATSRDSVTSGYTF.

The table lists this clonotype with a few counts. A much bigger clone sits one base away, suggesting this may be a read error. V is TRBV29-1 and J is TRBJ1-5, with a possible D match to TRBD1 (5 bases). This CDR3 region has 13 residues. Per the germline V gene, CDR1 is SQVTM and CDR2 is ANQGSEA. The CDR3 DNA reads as TGCAACGCGGGAGGGTCAGGGCTTCAGCCCCAGCATTTT. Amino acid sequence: CNAGGSGLQPQHF.

CDR3 in DNA: TGTGCCAGCACAACTGCCGACGACTACTCACCCCTCCACTTT. It encodes CASTTADDYSPLHF. The chain joins TRBV27 to TRBJ1-6; D is uncertain. The germline gives CDR1 MNHEY, CDR2 SMNVEV (reference sequence). The CDR3 runs to 14 residues. V lost 7 bases, J lost 10 bases, and 17 bases lay in between.

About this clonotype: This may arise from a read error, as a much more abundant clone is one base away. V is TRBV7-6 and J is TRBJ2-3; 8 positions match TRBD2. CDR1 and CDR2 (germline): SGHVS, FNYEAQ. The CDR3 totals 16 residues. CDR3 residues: CASSLVQRGSTDTRYF. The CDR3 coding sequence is TGTGCCAGCAGCTTAGTTCAGCGGGGGAGCACAGATACGCGGTATTTT.

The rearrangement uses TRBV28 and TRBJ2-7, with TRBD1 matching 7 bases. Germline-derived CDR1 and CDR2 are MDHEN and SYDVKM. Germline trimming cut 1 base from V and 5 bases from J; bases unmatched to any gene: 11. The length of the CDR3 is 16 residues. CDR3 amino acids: CASSLLSGTAGHEQYF. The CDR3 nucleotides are TGTGCCAGCAGTTTATTATCCGGGACAGCCGGCCACGAGCAGTACTTC.

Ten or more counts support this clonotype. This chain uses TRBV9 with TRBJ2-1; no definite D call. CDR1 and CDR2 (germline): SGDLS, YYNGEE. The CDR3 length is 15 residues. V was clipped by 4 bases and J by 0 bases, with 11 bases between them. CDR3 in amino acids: CASSSDPSSYNEQFF. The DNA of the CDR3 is TGTGCCAGCAGCTCTGACCCAAGCTCCTACAATGAGCAGTTCTTC.

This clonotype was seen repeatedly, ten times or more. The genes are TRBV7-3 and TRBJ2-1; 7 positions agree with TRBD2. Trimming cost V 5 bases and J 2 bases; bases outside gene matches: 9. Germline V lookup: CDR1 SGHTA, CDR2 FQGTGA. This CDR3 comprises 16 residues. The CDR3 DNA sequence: TGTGCCAGCAGCCCCGTACTAGCGAGACCCTACAATGAGCAGTTCTTC. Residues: CASSPVLARPYNEQFF.

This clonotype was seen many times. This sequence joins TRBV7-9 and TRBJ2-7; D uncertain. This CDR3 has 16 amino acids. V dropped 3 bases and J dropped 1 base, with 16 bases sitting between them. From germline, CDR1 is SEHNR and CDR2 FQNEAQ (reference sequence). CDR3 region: CASSFLVGRGSYEQYF. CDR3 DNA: TGTGCCAGCAGCTTCCTAGTAGGTCGAGGATCCTACGAGCAGTACTTC.

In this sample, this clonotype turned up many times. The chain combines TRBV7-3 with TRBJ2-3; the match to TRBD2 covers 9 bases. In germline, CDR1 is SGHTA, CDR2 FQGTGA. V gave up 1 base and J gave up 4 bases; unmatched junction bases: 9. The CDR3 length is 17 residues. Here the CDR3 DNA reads TGTGCCAGCAGCTTAATGAGGCTAGCGGGAAAGGCAGATACGCAGTATTTT. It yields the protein CASSLMRLAGKADTQYF. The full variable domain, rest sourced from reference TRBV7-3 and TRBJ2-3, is GAGVSQTPSNKVTEKGKYVELRCDPISGHTALYWYRQSLGQGPEFLIYFQGTGAADDSGLPNDRFFAVRPEGSVSTLKIQRTERGDSAVYLCASSLMRLAGKADTQYFGPGTRLTVL.

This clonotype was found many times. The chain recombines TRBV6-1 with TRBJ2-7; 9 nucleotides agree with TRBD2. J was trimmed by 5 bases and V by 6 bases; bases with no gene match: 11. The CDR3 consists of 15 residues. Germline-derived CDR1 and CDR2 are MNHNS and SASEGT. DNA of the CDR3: TGTGCCAGCAGATCCGGGACTAGCTTCGCCCACGAGCAGTACTTC. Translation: CASRSGTSFAHEQYF.

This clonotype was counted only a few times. The CDR3: CASSLGSGARSAEAFF. The CDR3 coding sequence is TGTGCCAGCAGCCTAGGGTCAGGGGCTAGATCGGCTGAAGCTTTCTTT. This rearrangement joins TRBV11-2 to TRBJ1-1; D is possibly TRBD1 (6 bases). The length of the CDR3 is 16 residues. V was pared by 5 bases and J by 6 bases, with 22 bases between. Germline V gene sequence: CDR1 SGHAT, CDR2 FQNNGV.

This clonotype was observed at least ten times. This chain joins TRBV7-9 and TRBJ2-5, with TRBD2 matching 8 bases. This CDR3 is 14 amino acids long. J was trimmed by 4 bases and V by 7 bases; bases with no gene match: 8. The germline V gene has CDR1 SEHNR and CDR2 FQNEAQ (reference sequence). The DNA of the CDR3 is TGTGCCAGCACCCCGCCGGGGGGGACAGAGACCCAGTACTTC. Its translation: CASTPPGGTETQYF. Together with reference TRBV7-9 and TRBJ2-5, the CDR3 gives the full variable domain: DTGVSQNPRHKITKRGQNVTFRCDPISEHNRLYWYRQTLGQGPEFLTYFQNEAQLEKSRLLSDRFSAERPKGSFSTLEIQRTEQGDSAMYLCASTPPGGTETQYFGPGTRLLVL.

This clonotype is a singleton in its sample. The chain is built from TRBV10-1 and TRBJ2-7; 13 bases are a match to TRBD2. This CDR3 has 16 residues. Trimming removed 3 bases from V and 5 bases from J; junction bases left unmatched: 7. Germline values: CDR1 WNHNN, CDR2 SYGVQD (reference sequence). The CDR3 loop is CASSELAGGRKDEQYF. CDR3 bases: TGCGCCAGCAGTGAACTAGCGGGAGGGAGAAAAGACGAGCAGTACTTC.

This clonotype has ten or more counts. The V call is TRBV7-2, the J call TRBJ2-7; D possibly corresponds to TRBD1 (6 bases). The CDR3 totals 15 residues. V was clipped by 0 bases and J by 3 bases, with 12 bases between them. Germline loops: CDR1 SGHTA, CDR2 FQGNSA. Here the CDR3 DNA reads TGTGCCAGCAGCTTAGCGGCAGGGGCCCACTACGAGCAGTACTTC. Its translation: CASSLAAGAHYEQYF.

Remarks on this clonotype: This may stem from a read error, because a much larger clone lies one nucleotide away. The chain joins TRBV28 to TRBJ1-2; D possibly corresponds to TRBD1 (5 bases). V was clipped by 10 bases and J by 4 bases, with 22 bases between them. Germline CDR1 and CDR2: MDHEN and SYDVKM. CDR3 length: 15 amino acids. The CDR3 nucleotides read TGTGCCACCACGGGGCCCGGGGTGATTAGCTATGGCTACACCTTC. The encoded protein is CATTGPGVISYGYTF.

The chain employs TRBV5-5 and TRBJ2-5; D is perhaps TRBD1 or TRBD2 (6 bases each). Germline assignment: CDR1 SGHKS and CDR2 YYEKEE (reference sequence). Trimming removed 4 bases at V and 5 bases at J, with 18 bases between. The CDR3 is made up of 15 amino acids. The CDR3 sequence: CASSLGGGGWETQYF. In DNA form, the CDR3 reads TGTGCCAGCAGCCTGGGAGGAGGGGGTTGGGAGACCCAGTACTTC. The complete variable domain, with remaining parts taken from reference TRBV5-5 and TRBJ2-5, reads DAGVTQSPTHLIKTRGQQVTLRCSPISGHKSVSWYQQVLGQGPQFIFQYYEKEERGRGNFPDRFSARQFPNYSSELNVNALLLGDSALYLCASSLGGGGWETQYFGPGTRLLVL.

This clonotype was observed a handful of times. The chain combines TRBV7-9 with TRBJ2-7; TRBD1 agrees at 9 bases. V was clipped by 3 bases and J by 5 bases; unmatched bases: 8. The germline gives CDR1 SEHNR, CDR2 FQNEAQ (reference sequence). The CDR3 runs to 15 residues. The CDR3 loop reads CASSFPGQGGDEQYF. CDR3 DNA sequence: TGTGCCAGCAGCTTCCCGGGACAGGGTGGTGACGAGCAGTACTTC.

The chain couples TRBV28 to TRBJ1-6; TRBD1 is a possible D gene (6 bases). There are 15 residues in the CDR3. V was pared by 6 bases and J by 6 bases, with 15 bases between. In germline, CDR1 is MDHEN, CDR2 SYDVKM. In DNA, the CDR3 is TGTGCCAGCAGACCAACAGGGAGGTTTAATTCACCCCTCCACTTT. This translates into CASRPTGRFNSPLHF.

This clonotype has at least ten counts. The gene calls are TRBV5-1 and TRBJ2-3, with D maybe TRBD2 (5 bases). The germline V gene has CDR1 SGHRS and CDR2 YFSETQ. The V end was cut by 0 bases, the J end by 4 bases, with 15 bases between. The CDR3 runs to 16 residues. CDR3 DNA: TGCGCCAGCAGCTTGGCTTCATTTGGGAGCGCAGATACGCAGTATTTT. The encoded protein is CASSLASFGSADTQYF.